This T cell receptor (beta chain) was sequenced for a study of neoadjuvant anti-PD-1 for oral cavity cancer. Study-level information: Patients without progression received a fourth nivolumab dose around day 43, then surgical resection on days 50-56.

Profiling relied on immunoSEQ multiplex PCR, and the TCRdb table lists in-frame clones only, not all of them. The sample includes about 15,000 clones, roughly 60% of them seen just once. V was clipped by 8 bases and J by 6 bases; unmatched bases: 0. CDR1 and CDR2 (germline): SGHNT, YENEEA. The CDR3 covers 11 residues. The V call is TRBV11-3, the J call TRBJ2-2, with 7 bases lining up with TRBD1. This receptor was identified in a person aged 40 to 85 with oral cavity squamous cell carcinoma. The input for sequencing was PBMCs, taken before nivolumab (anti-PD-1) treatment. The CDR3 sequence is CASQGAGELFF. DNA of the CDR3: TGTGCCAGCCAGGGGGCCGGGGAGCTGTTTTTT.